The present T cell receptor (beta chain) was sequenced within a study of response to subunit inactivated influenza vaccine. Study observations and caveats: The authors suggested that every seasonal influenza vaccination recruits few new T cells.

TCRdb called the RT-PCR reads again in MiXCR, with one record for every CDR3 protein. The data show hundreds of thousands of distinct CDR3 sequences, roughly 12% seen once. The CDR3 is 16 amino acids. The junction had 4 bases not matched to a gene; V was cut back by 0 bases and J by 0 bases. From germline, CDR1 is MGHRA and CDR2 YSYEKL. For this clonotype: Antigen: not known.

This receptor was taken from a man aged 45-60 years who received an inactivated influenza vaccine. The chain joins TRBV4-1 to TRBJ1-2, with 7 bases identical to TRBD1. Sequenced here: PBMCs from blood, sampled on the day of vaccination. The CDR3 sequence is CASSQEPGQTNYGYTF. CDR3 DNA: TGCGCCAGCAGCCAAGAACCGGGACAGACTAACTATGGCTACACCTTC.